This T cell receptor (beta chain) derives from a study of cytomegalovirus exposure and HLA in healthy donors. The study ran its PCR with 60 Vbeta and 13 Jbeta primers. How the authors handled the data: Around 10 million of the approximately 80 million unique TCR beta chains counted in a later analysis were shared. The table came from immunoSEQ multiplex PCR; TCRdb's copy has only in-frame clones and leaves some out. V and J calls and clone size are as listed in that table; D and trimming were resolved from the DNA. The sample carries about 130,000 clones, 70% to 80% recorded once. There are 18 residues in the CDR3. V lost 10 bases and J lost 2, with 30 bases in between. The germline gives CDR1 MDHEN, CDR2 SYDVKM.

Sequenced material: PBMCs. The receptor was derived from a man between 40 and 49 years old in good health and CMV-seropositive. J is TRBJ2-7 and V is TRBV28, with TRBD2 as a possible D gene (7 bases). The CDR3 reads CATLHTGARTRFPYEQYF. The DNA of the CDR3 is TGTGCCACTTTACATACGGGGGCGAGGACTAGGTTCCCCTACGAGCAGTACTTC.